This T cell receptor beta chain was identified in a study of molecular identifiers for immune sequencing clone quantification. Whole-study findings and limits: For highly expanded clones, sizes could be underestimated when identical TCR molecules share a barcode.

The germline V gene has CDR1 DFQATT and CDR2 SNEGSKA (reference sequence). The CDR3 consists of 14 residues. V lost 0 bases, J lost 4 bases, and 5 bases stayed unmatched. TCRdb reanalysed the PCR reads using MiXCR and keeps one entry per CDR3 protein. The sample has about 320,000 distinct CDR3 sequences, about 21% seen once. This clonotype has at least ten counts. As yet, its antigen is unknown. The chain carries TRBV20-1 and TRBJ2-7, with 8 bases lining up with TRBD2. The clonotype originates from a human donor in good health. Some libraries in this study had Jurkat cell RNA spiked in. Sequenced: naive CD8+ T cells from blood, with Jurkat cell RNA spiked in. Subset specified: FACS-sorted CD8+CD4-CCR7+CD45RA+ naive T cells. CDR3 loop: CSARDGTSGYEQYF. DNA of the CDR3: TGCAGTGCTAGAGATGGGACTAGTGGGTACGAGCAGTACTTC.